The 28 T cell receptor beta chains below come from one sample, sequenced in a study of blood T cell repertoires in COVID-19. Repertoires were generated with immunoSEQ multiplex PCR, while TCRdb's copy carries only in-frame clones and drops some. The data contain more than 150,000 clones, about 72% of them seen just once; the ten biggest clones take up 17%. Source material: PBMCs or T cells enriched from blood (not recorded which). The source of these receptors is a woman between 45 and 60 years old who had recovered from COVID-19.

The chain carries TRBV24-1 and TRBJ2-7; 12 nucleotides align to TRBD2. CDR3 length: 15 residues. Looked up from germline, CDR1 is KGHDR and CDR2 is SFDVKD. Trimming cost V 2 bases and J 3 bases; bases outside gene matches: 1. The DNA for the CDR3 is TGTGCCACCAGTGATTGGACTAGCGGGAACTACGAGCAGTACTTC. Its translation: CATSDWTSGNYEQYF.

The chain links TRBV10-3 to TRBJ1-1, with 9 positions matching TRBD1. The CDR3 is made up of 15 amino acids. The J segment lost 4 bases and the V segment lost 4 bases, leaving 7 bases of the junction unmatched. Germline CDR1 reads ENHRY; CDR2 reads SYGVKD. The CDR3 loop is CAISAQQGASTEAFF. CDR3 coding DNA: TGTGCCATCAGTGCACAACAGGGGGCGAGCACTGAAGCTTTCTTT.

The chain uses TRBV5-1 and TRBJ2-1, with 7 bases fitting TRBD2. The V and J ends lost 4 bases and 0 bases, in that order; junction bases with no gene match: 4. Looked up from germline, CDR1 is SGHRS and CDR2 is YFSETQ. The CDR3 is 15 amino acids. CDR3 nucleotides: TGCGCCAGCAGCCGCGGGGGAAACTCCTACAATGAGCAGTTCTTC. Translation: CASSRGGNSYNEQFF.

This clone has only a few counts. CDR3 region: CASSRHRGPNTGELFF. CDR3 nucleotide sequence: TGTGCCAGCAGTCGCCACAGGGGGCCCAACACCGGGGAGCTGTTTTTT. The chain combines TRBV28 with TRBJ2-2; 9 nucleotides agree with TRBD1. V shed 5 bases and J 2 bases; nucleotides not matched to a gene: 6. The germline CDR1 and CDR2 sequences are MDHEN and SYDVKM. The CDR3 runs to 16 residues.

V is TRBV29-1 and J is TRBJ2-5, with 8 positions matching TRBD1. V gave up 4 bases and J gave up 5 bases; unmatched junction bases: 9. The CDR3 is 14 amino acids. Germline loops: CDR1 SQVTM, CDR2 ANQGSEA. The CDR3 DNA reads TGCAGCGTTGGAATCCAGGGGGCTTTGGAGACCCAGTACTTC. This codes for CSVGIQGALETQYF.

The rearrangement joins TRBV11-3 to TRBJ2-7; TRBD2 matches 14 bases. The length of the CDR3 is 14 residues. Losses at the gene ends were 5 bases for V and 7 bases for J; bases not matched to a gene: 4. Germline-derived CDR1 and CDR2 are SGHNT and YENEEA. CDR3 nucleotide sequence: TGTGCCAGCAGCCTCGGACTAGCGGGAGGAGAGCAGTACTTC. It is translated as CASSLGLAGGEQYF.

The chain carries TRBV7-2 and TRBJ2-2, with 12 bases aligning to TRBD2. The CDR3 spans 16 residues. Germline CDR1 reads SGHTA; CDR2 reads FQGNSA. After removal of 5 bases from V and 6 bases from J, the junction contained 7 bases not matched to a gene. In DNA form, the CDR3 reads TGTGCCAGCAGCCCCTGGACTAGCGGGACCCCCGGGGAGCTGTTTTTT. Protein product: CASSPWTSGTPGELFF.

This chain uses TRBV30 with TRBJ1-2; perhaps TRBD1 as D (6 bases). The germline gives CDR1 GTSNPN, CDR2 SVGIG (reference sequence). The ends were cut back, 0 bases at V and 14 bases at J, with 13 bases in the middle. The CDR3 extends over 11 amino acids. The CDR3 region has the DNA TGTGCCTGGAGTGTACTCGGGGGGCGTACCTTC. Protein sequence: CAWSVLGGRTF.

The chain is built from TRBV5-4 and TRBJ2-5; 13 bases line up with TRBD2. There are 16 residues in the CDR3. Germline CDR1 SGHNT, CDR2 YYREEE (reference sequence). The trim removed 4 bases at V and 0 bases at J, leaving 3 bases unmatched. The CDR3 sequence is CASSPTSGGYQETQYF. The CDR3 DNA reads as TGTGCCAGCAGCCCGACTAGCGGGGGGTACCAAGAGACCCAGTACTTC. Full variable domain (outside the CDR3, taken from reference TRBV5-4 and TRBJ2-5): ETGVTQSPTHLIKTRGQQVTLRCSSQSGHNTVSWYQQALGQGPQFIFQYYREEENGRGNFPPRFSGLQFPNYSSELNVNALELDDSALYLCASSPTSGGYQETQYFGPGTRLLVL.

This chain links TRBV4-1 with TRBJ2-1; possibly TRBD2 for D (6 bases). V shed 0 bases and J shed 2 bases, with 20 bases lying between them. Germline CDR1 and CDR2: MGHRA and YSYEKL. The CDR3 totals 19 residues. CDR3 nucleotides: TGCGCCAGCAGCCAAGAGGGCCGACAGCGGGTCTCAACCTACAATGAGCAGTTCTTC. It specifies CASSQEGRQRVSTYNEQFF.

This clone was seen a handful of times. V is TRBV11-2 and J is TRBJ2-1; TRBD2 is a possible D gene (6 bases). Looked up from germline, CDR1 is SGHAT and CDR2 is FQNNGV. This CDR3 contains 15 residues. The ends were cut back, 3 bases at V and 0 bases at J, with 9 bases in the middle. The CDR3 loop is CASSFGGISYNEQFF. The CDR3 DNA is TGTGCCAGCAGCTTCGGCGGGATCTCCTACAATGAGCAGTTCTTC.

The J gene is TRBJ2-5, the V gene TRBV3-1 (or the pseudogene TRBV3-2); TRBD2 matches 9 bases. CDR1 is LGHDT and CDR2 is YNNKEL in the germline V gene (reference sequence). This CDR3 contains 14 residues. V shed 4 bases and J 1 base; nucleotides not matched to a gene: 1. CDR3 sequence: CASSPAGGQETQYF. The DNA for the CDR3 is TGTGCCAGCAGCCCAGCGGGAGGCCAAGAGACCCAGTACTTC.

The chain joins TRBV7-2 to TRBJ1-6; the match to TRBD1 covers 7 bases. Germline trimming cut 2 bases from V and 10 bases from J; bases unmatched to any gene: 14. CDR1 SGHTA and CDR2 FQGNSA come from the germline V gene. The CDR3 is 17 residues long. The CDR3 bases are TGTGCCAGCAGCTTACAAGTGGGACAGCCGGGAAGATCACCCCTCCACTTT. The encoded protein is CASSLQVGQPGRSPLHF. The variable domain in full, completed from reference TRBV7-2 and TRBJ1-6, reads GAGVSQSPSNKVTEKGKDVELRCDPISGHTALYWYRQSLGQGLEFLIYFQGNSAPDKSGLPSDRFSAERTGGSVSTLTIQRTQQEDSAVYLCASSLQVGQPGRSPLHFGNGTRLTVT.

The V and J genes are TRBV18 and TRBJ2-6, with 9 bases fitting TRBD1. J lost 0 bases, V lost 2 bases, and 5 bases had no gene match. The CDR3 is 18 amino acids. Germline CDR1 reads KGHSH; CDR2 reads LQKENI. The CDR3 coding sequence is TGTGCCAGCTCACCATGGGACAGGGCGAGCTCTGGGGCCAACGTCCTGACTTTC. This encodes CASSPWDRASSGANVLTF.

The V call is TRBV28, the J call TRBJ2-3; 7 bases line up with TRBD2. This CDR3 contains 16 residues. After removal of 7 bases from V and 5 bases from J, the junction contained 15 bases not matched to a gene. Germline V gene sequence: CDR1 MDHEN, CDR2 SYDVKM. This chain's CDR3 is CASTPLGGREGDTQYF. The CDR3, as DNA: TGTGCCAGCACCCCACTGGGTGGGAGGGAAGGAGATACGCAGTATTTT.

J is TRBJ1-2 and V is TRBV7-2, with D maybe TRBD1 (5 bases). V was cut by 4 bases and J by 4 bases, with 25 bases left in between. This CDR3 contains 18 residues. Germline loops: CDR1 SGHTA, CDR2 FQGNSA. This CDR3 reads CASSSTFEDRSFTYGYTF. DNA for the CDR3: TGTGCCAGCAGCTCGACGTTCGAAGACAGAAGCTTTACCTATGGCTACACCTTC.

The chain joins TRBV5-6 to TRBJ2-1; TRBD2 matches 9 bases. This CDR3 spans 15 amino acids. J was trimmed by 3 bases and V by 4 bases; bases with no gene match: 5. The germline gives CDR1 SGHDT, CDR2 YYEEEE. CDR3 sequence (DNA): TGTGCCAGCAGCCGCGGGAGGGTGAACTACAATGAGCAGTTCTTC. Residues: CASSRGRVNYNEQFF.

V and J are TRBV7-3 and TRBJ2-3; 8 nucleotides align to TRBD2. Germline V CDR1 and CDR2: SGHTA, FQGTGA. J was trimmed by 3 bases and V by 8 bases; bases with no gene match: 4. This CDR3 contains 13 residues. The CDR3 nucleotides are TGTGCCAGCCGGGGGGGCAATACAGATACGCAGTATTTT. Translation gives CASRGGNTDTQYF.

V and J are TRBV19 and TRBJ1-1; 9 bases agree with TRBD1. There are 16 residues in the CDR3. CDR1 is LNHDA, CDR2 SQIVND, per germline (reference sequence). Unmatched junction bases numbered 12, after V lost 5 bases and J lost 5 bases. The CDR3 DNA is TGTGCCAGTAGTCGGATTACAGGGGGCGCATATACTGAAGCTTTCTTT. This codes for CASSRITGGAYTEAFF.

The chain recombines TRBV3-1 (or the pseudogene TRBV3-2) with TRBJ1-2; no reliable D call. V was clipped by 2 bases and J by 1 base, with 5 bases between them. The CDR3 is 13 amino acids. From germline, CDR1 is LGHDT and CDR2 YNNKEL (reference sequence). The DNA for the CDR3 is TGTGCCAGCAGCCAAACAGTTAACTATGGCTACACCTTC. This sequence encodes CASSQTVNYGYTF.

The rearrangement joins TRBV7-2 to TRBJ2-3, with TRBD2 matching over 11 bases. Trimming cost V 2 bases and J 0 bases; bases outside gene matches: 10. CDR1 is SGHTA, CDR2 FQGNSA, per germline. This CDR3 is built from 19 residues. CDR3 nucleotide sequence: TGTGCCAGCAGCTTAACGATAGCGGGAGGGGGGGGCAGCACAGATACGCAGTATTTT. Protein product: CASSLTIAGGGGSTDTQYF. Full variable domain (outside the CDR3, taken from reference TRBV7-2 and TRBJ2-3): GAGVSQSPSNKVTEKGKDVELRCDPISGHTALYWYRQSLGQGLEFLIYFQGNSAPDKSGLPSDRFSAERTGGSVSTLTIQRTQQEDSAVYLCASSLTIAGGGGSTDTQYFGPGTRLTVL.

V and J are TRBV19 and TRBJ2-1, with TRBD2 identical over 9 bases. Germline CDR1 is LNHDA and CDR2 is SQIVND (reference sequence). V shed 9 bases and J 1 base; nucleotides not matched to a gene: 1. The CDR3 contains 13 residues. CDR3 nucleotides: TGTGCCAGACTAGCGGGTTCCTACAATGAGCAGTTCTTC. This codes for CARLAGSYNEQFF. The full variable domain, in which reference TRBV19 and TRBJ2-1 provide the parts outside the CDR3, is DGGITQSPKYLFRKEGQNVTLSCEQNLNHDAMYWYRQDPGQGLRLIYYSQIVNDFQKGDIAEGYSVSREKKESFPLTVTSAQKNPTAFYLCARLAGSYNEQFFGPGTRLTVL.

Many counts were recorded for this clone. CDR3 residues: CASSFSTGAEKLFF. The CDR3 DNA follows: TGTGCCAGCAGCTTCTCGACAGGGGCTGAAAAACTGTTTTTT. J is TRBJ1-4 and V is TRBV11-2; 8 nucleotides match TRBD1. J gave up 7 bases and V 3 bases, and 4 bases lay outside the gene matches. There are 14 residues in the CDR3. CDR1 and CDR2 from the germline V gene are SGHAT and FQNNGV.

Here the CDR3 DNA reads TGCGCCAGCAGGCGGACAGGAGGTTCTCAAGAGACCCAGTACTTC. Translating it yields CASRRTGGSQETQYF. This chain links TRBV5-1 with TRBJ2-5; 7 nucleotides agree with TRBD1. J lost 2 bases, V lost 5 bases, and 9 bases had no gene match. Germline V gene data show CDR1 as SGHRS and CDR2 as YFSETQ. The length of the CDR3 is 15 residues.

The chain joins TRBV4-1 to TRBJ2-1, with TRBD2 matching over 7 bases. The ends lost 0 bases at V and 4 bases at J; junction bases unmatched: 9. CDR1 and CDR2 from the germline V gene are MGHRA and YSYEKL. The CDR3 consists of 17 residues. The CDR3 here is CASSQEAGTTAYNEQFF. The CDR3 DNA follows: TGCGCCAGCAGCCAAGAAGCCGGGACTACCGCTTACAATGAGCAGTTCTTC.

The chain employs TRBV28 and TRBJ1-6; 12 nucleotides align to TRBD1. The CDR3 is 15 amino acids. Germline values: CDR1 MDHEN, CDR2 SYDVKM. The J segment lost 9 bases and the V segment lost 6 bases, leaving 6 bases of the junction unmatched. The CDR3 DNA reads TGTGCCAGCAGGGAGCGGGACAGGGGGCTTTCACCCCTCCACTTT. Translating gives CASRERDRGLSPLHF.

The CDR3 loop is CASSRQGVYEQYF. CDR3 coding DNA: TGTGCCAGCAGCCGACAGGGGGTCTACGAGCAGTACTTC. The chain links TRBV3-1 (or the pseudogene TRBV3-2) to TRBJ2-7, with TRBD1 matching 9 bases. Germline values: CDR1 LGHDT, CDR2 YNNKEL (reference sequence). CDR3 length equals 13 residues. V trimming: 4 bases; J trimming: 3 bases; junction bases outside the gene matches: 1.

The chain carries TRBV30 and TRBJ2-1, with TRBD2 matching over 12 bases. The V segment lost 2 bases and the J segment 9 bases; nucleotides outside the gene matches: 8. The CDR3 spans 15 residues. Germline-derived CDR1 and CDR2 are GTSNPN and SVGIG (reference sequence). Here the CDR3 reads CAWSTRTSGIGEQFF. The CDR3 region has the DNA TGTGCCTGGAGTACCAGGACTAGCGGGATCGGTGAGCAGTTCTTC.